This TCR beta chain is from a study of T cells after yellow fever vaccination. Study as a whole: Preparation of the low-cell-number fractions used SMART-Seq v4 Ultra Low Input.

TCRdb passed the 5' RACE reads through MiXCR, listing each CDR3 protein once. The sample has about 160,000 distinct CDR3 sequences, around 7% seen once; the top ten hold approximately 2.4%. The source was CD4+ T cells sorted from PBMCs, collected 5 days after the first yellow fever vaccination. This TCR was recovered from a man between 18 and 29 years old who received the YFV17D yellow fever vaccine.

As DNA, the CDR3 is TGTGCCACCAGTGATTTTCTATCGCGGGGGGGCCGTGATGAGCAGTTCTTC. The encoded protein is CATSDFLSRGGRDEQFF. The chain couples TRBV24-1 to TRBJ2-1, with 9 bases lining up with TRBD2. The CDR3 totals 17 residues. The V and J ends lost 1 base and 8 bases, in that order; junction bases with no gene match: 11. CDR1 KGHDR and CDR2 SFDVKD come from the germline V gene.